The rows below give T cell receptor beta chains drawn from one sample of a study of blood T cell repertoires in COVID-19. The data were produced by immunoSEQ multiplex PCR, yet TCRdb's version contains in-frame clones alone and is incomplete. The sample includes just under 65,000 clones, about 83% of them seen just once. Sequenced sample: peripheral blood. The receptor set was obtained from a human donor in a cohort sampled during active COVID-19. CDR3s leave out the opening cysteine and the closing phenylalanine or tryptophan. The order of the fields is V gene, D gene, J gene, CDR3 protein. A D gene is named only where the DNA matches it firmly.

TRBV7-9,-,TRBJ1-3,ASSLAGKGSGNTIY
TRBV18,TRBD2,TRBJ2-7,ASSPRASGDYEQY
TRBV5-1,-,TRBJ1-1,ASRMGQNTEAF
TRBV10-2,-,TRBJ2-7,ASTKATASYEQY
TRBV19,-,TRBJ2-1,ASSTSPLGLNEQF
TRBV5-5,TRBD2,TRBJ2-5,ASSFSGGARRETQY
TRBV11-3,-,TRBJ1-1,ASSLVTGTEAF
TRBV7-3,TRBD2,TRBJ2-1,ASSPGGRSSYNEQF
TRBV20-1,TRBD1,TRBJ2-7,SARTGREQY
TRBV24-1,TRBD2,TRBJ2-3,ATSEGSGGAPMAQY
TRBV6-6,TRBD2,TRBJ2-1,ASSPPGTRNHEQF
TRBV28,-,TRBJ1-5,ASSLTGGRNQPQH
TRBV7-8,TRBD1,TRBJ2-1,ASSSTGGRGNEQF
TRBV5-1,-,TRBJ2-5,ASSLAGESTETQY
TRBV2,-,TRBJ1-3,ASSRPTQVSGNTIY
TRBV7-2,-,TRBJ1-2,ASSLRGRVNYGYT
TRBV7-3,-,TRBJ2-1,ASSSGENEQF
TRBV5-4,-,TRBJ1-1,ASRPALYTGNEAF
TRBV30,-,TRBJ2-1,AWRSVGAGNEQF
TRBV25-1,-,TRBJ2-2,ASSEYRAGELF
TRBV9,-,TRBJ1-2,ASSVATGSFYGYT
TRBV6-2/TRBV6-3,-,TRBJ2-5,ASSFPETQY
TRBV25-1,-,TRBJ1-2,ASSEMGRFYT
TRBV18,-,TRBJ1-4,ASSPLQGEKLF
TRBV5-1,TRBD2,TRBJ2-5,ASHPGGGAKETQY
TRBV5-4,-,TRBJ1-2,ASSLGQKDGYT
TRBV7-2,-,TRBJ1-5,ASSLAQNQPQH
TRBV5-4,TRBD1,TRBJ1-4,ASSQGATNEKLF
TRBV5-1,TRBD2,TRBJ2-1,ASSTSGAYNEQF
TRBV10-1,TRBD1,TRBJ1-4,ASSEATGAEKLF
TRBV27,-,TRBJ2-7,ASSPTGEGREQY
TRBV9,TRBD2,TRBJ2-2,ASSIRLAGTGELF
TRBV4-1,-,TRBJ2-7,ASSQGNRVSEQY
TRBV7-3,-,TRBJ2-4,ASSLRRGNIQY
TRBV14,-,TRBJ2-3,ASSQRGRPDTQY
TRBV4-1,TRBD1,TRBJ2-1,ASSQDGTGGTEQF